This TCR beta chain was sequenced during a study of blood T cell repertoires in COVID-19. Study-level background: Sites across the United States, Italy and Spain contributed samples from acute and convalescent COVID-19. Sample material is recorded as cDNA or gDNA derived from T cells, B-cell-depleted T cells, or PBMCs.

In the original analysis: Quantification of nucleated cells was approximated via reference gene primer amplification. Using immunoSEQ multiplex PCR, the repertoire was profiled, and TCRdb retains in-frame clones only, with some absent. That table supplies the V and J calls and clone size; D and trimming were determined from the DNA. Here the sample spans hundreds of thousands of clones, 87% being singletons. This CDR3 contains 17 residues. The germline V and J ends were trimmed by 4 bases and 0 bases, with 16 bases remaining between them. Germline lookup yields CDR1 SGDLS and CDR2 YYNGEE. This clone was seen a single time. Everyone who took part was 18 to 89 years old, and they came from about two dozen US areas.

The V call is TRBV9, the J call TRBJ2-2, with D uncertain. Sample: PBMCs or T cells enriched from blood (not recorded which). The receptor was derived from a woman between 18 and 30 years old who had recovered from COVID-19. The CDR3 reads CASSKQRVLANTGELFF. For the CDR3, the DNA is TGTGCCAGCAGCAAGCAGAGAGTCCTAGCGAACACCGGGGAGCTGTTTTTT.